This T cell receptor beta chain was recorded in a study of control samples from healthy donors and cancer patients. This table comes from immunoSEQ multiplex PCR, and its TCRdb copy is limited to in-frame clones, with some not included. The sample carries under 150,000 clones, roughly 89% recorded once. Trimming removed 1 base from V and 0 bases from J; junction bases left unmatched: 3. CDR3 size: 15 residues. The germline V gene has CDR1 LGHDT and CDR2 YNNKEL (reference sequence). Source material: blood. This TCR derives from a man younger than 40 in good health. The chain carries TRBV3-1 (or the pseudogene TRBV3-2) and TRBJ2-7; TRBD2 matches at 7 bases. The CDR3 nucleotides read TGTGCCAGCAGCCAAGCCCCTAGCGGCTCCTACGAGCAGTACTTC. Protein product: CASSQAPSGSYEQYF.